Listed below are T cell receptor beta chains from one sample, sequenced in a study of blood T cells in healthy people across ages. Each CDR3 protein is one row after TCRdb ran MiXCR on the 5' RACE reads. The repertoire holds approximately 880,000 distinct CDR3 sequences, with approximately 49% as singletons. The sample comprised blood. Receptors were obtained from a young man in good health. The CDR3 runs from the conserved cysteine through the conserved F or W. The D gene is left open where the match is weak. Clone size, where shown, is once, few, many, or a class for clones that have expanded.

j_gene: TRBJ2-5
v_gene: TRBV4-3
abundance: NA
d_gene: TRBD2
CDR3aa: CASSQRLADEETQYF
CDR3nt: TGCGCCAGCAGCCAACGACTAGCGGACGAAGAGACCCAGTACTTC

j_gene: TRBJ2-1
v_gene: TRBV4-2
abundance: NA
d_gene: NA
CDR3aa: CASSPIRSSYNEQFF
CDR3nt: TGTGCCAGCAGCCCCATCAGGAGCTCCTACAATGAGCAGTTCTTC

j_gene: TRBJ1-2
v_gene: TRBV28
abundance: few
d_gene: NA
CDR3aa: CAVGLNYGYTF
CDR3nt: TGTGCCGTGGGCCTCAACTATGGCTACACCTTC

j_gene: TRBJ2-3
v_gene: TRBV18
abundance: many
d_gene: NA
CDR3aa: CASSHGTDTQYF
CDR3nt: TGTGCCAGCAGCCACGGCACAGATACGCAGTATTTT

j_gene: TRBJ1-2
v_gene: TRBV9
abundance: NA
d_gene: NA
CDR3aa: CASSVDTREGSYTF
CDR3nt: TGTGCCAGCAGCGTAGATACCCGAGAAGGGAGCTACACCTTC

j_gene: TRBJ2-7
v_gene: TRBV6-2/TRBV6-3
abundance: NA
d_gene: TRBD1
CDR3aa: CASTADRDGSYEQYF
CDR3nt: TGTGCCAGCACTGCCGACAGGGACGGCTCCTACGAGCAGTACTTC

j_gene: TRBJ1-6
v_gene: TRBV20-1
abundance: NA
d_gene: NA
CDR3aa: CSASPRGKNSPLHF
CDR3nt: TGCAGTGCTAGTCCCAGGGGTAAGAATTCACCCCTCCACTTT

j_gene: TRBJ2-7
v_gene: TRBV13
abundance: NA
d_gene: NA
CDR3aa: CASSLAEDRTVIEQYF
CDR3nt: TGTGCCAGCAGCTTAGCGGAAGACAGGACAGTCATCGAGCAGTACTTC

j_gene: TRBJ2-1
v_gene: TRBV3-1
abundance: few
d_gene: NA
CDR3aa: CASSQVRGPTYNEQFF
CDR3nt: TGTGCCAGCAGCCAAGTCCGCGGACCAACCTACAATGAGCAGTTCTTC

j_gene: TRBJ2-7
v_gene: TRBV7-9
abundance: few
d_gene: TRBD1
CDR3aa: CASSPPYGQGPYEQYF
CDR3nt: TGTGCCAGCAGCCCCCCTTACGGACAGGGACCCTACGAGCAGTACTTC

j_gene: TRBJ2-7
v_gene: TRBV6-1
abundance: NA
d_gene: NA
CDR3aa: CASSFEGPTYEQYF
CDR3nt: TGTGCCAGCAGCTTCGAGGGCCCCACCTACGAGCAGTACTTC

j_gene: TRBJ1-5
v_gene: TRBV4-2
abundance: few
d_gene: NA
CDR3aa: CASSQEDGGNQPQHF
CDR3nt: TGTGCCAGCAGCCAAGAGGACGGAGGGAATCAGCCCCAGCATTTT

j_gene: TRBJ1-1
v_gene: TRBV4-1
abundance: NA
d_gene: NA
CDR3aa: CASSQDPHSNTEAFF
CDR3nt: TGCGCCAGCAGCCAAGATCCCCACAGCAACACTGAAGCTTTCTTT

j_gene: TRBJ1-1
v_gene: TRBV5-1
abundance: NA
d_gene: NA
CDR3aa: CASSLAVANTEAFF
CDR3nt: TGCGCCAGCAGCTTGGCAGTAGCGAACACTGAAGCTTTCTTT

j_gene: TRBJ2-1
v_gene: TRBV4-3
abundance: NA
d_gene: NA
CDR3aa: CASSHYWGRIDEQFF
CDR3nt: TGCGCCAGCAGCCACTATTGGGGCCGGATCGATGAGCAGTTCTTC

j_gene: TRBJ2-2
v_gene: TRBV12-3/TRBV12-4
abundance: NA
d_gene: NA
CDR3aa: CASSSRTPASTGELFF
CDR3nt: TGTGCCAGCAGCAGCAGAACCCCGGCCAGCACCGGGGAGCTGTTTTTT

j_gene: TRBJ2-5
v_gene: TRBV30
abundance: NA
d_gene: TRBD1
CDR3aa: CAGRLDRSEQYF
CDR3nt: TGTGCCGGCCGACTGGACAGGTCGGAGCAGTACTTC

j_gene: TRBJ1-1
v_gene: TRBV15
abundance: NA
d_gene: NA
CDR3aa: CATSRVGSNEAFF
CDR3nt: TGTGCCACCAGCAGAGTAGGCTCGAATGAAGCTTTCTTT

j_gene: TRBJ2-6
v_gene: TRBV7-6
abundance: NA
d_gene: NA
CDR3aa: CATKLGQSGANVLTF
CDR3nt: TGTGCCACAAAACTAGGGCAGTCTGGGGCCAACGTCCTGACTTTC

j_gene: TRBJ2-1
v_gene: TRBV4-3
abundance: NA
d_gene: TRBD2
CDR3aa: CASSHDPGLGNEQFF
CDR3nt: TGCGCCAGCAGCCATGACCCGGGACTAGGGAATGAGCAGTTCTTC

j_gene: TRBJ1-1
v_gene: TRBV7-2
abundance: NA
d_gene: NA
CDR3aa: CASSSGQFEAFF
CDR3nt: TGTGCCAGCAGCTCAGGACAATTTGAAGCTTTCTTT

j_gene: TRBJ2-3
v_gene: TRBV20-1
abundance: NA
d_gene: NA
CDR3aa: CSATVRVSSTDTQYF
CDR3nt: TGCAGTGCCACCGTGAGGGTTTCTAGCACAGATACGCAGTATTTT

j_gene: TRBJ2-2
v_gene: TRBV12-3/TRBV12-4
abundance: NA
d_gene: NA
CDR3aa: CASRVGLGGSAGELFF
CDR3nt: TGTGCCAGCAGGGTTGGGCTCGGAGGGTCGGCCGGGGAGCTGTTTTTT

j_gene: TRBJ1-2
v_gene: TRBV12-3/TRBV12-4
abundance: NA
d_gene: NA
CDR3aa: CASTPGDGYTF
CDR3nt: TGTGCCAGCACCCCCGGAGATGGCTACACCTTC

j_gene: TRBJ2-3
v_gene: TRBV20-1
abundance: NA
d_gene: NA
CDR3aa: CSARKGDTQYF
CDR3nt: TGCAGTGCTAGAAAAGGAGATACGCAGTATTTT

j_gene: TRBJ2-5
v_gene: TRBV7-8
abundance: few
d_gene: NA
CDR3aa: CASSLAENQETQYF
CDR3nt: TGTGCCAGCAGCTTAGCCGAGAACCAGGAGACCCAGTACTTC

j_gene: TRBJ1-2
v_gene: TRBV14
abundance: NA
d_gene: NA
CDR3aa: CASSQVQGWNYGYTF
CDR3nt: TGTGCCAGCAGCCAAGTACAGGGTTGGAACTATGGCTACACCTTC

j_gene: TRBJ2-3
v_gene: TRBV27
abundance: NA
d_gene: TRBD2
CDR3aa: CASSLEGGGASDTQYF
CDR3nt: TGTGCCAGCAGTTTAGAGGGCGGGGGGGCATCGGATACGCAGTATTTT

j_gene: TRBJ2-3
v_gene: TRBV9
abundance: few
d_gene: TRBD1
CDR3aa: CASSARTGDTDTQYF
CDR3nt: TGTGCCAGCAGCGCGAGGACAGGGGACACAGATACGCAGTATTTT

j_gene: TRBJ2-7
v_gene: TRBV29-1
abundance: many
d_gene: TRBD1
CDR3aa: CSVPGQGYEQYF
CDR3nt: TGCAGTGTTCCGGGACAGGGATACGAGCAGTACTTC

j_gene: TRBJ2-1
v_gene: TRBV12-3/TRBV12-4
abundance: once
d_gene: TRBD2
CDR3aa: CASSVAGASTNEQFF
CDR3nt: TGTGCCAGCAGTGTAGCGGGAGCTAGTACCAATGAGCAGTTCTTC

j_gene: TRBJ1-2
v_gene: TRBV7-9
abundance: NA
d_gene: NA
CDR3aa: CASSLARGTDGYTF
CDR3nt: TGTGCCAGCAGCTTAGCGAGGGGGACCGATGGCTACACCTTC

j_gene: TRBJ2-5
v_gene: TRBV2
abundance: few
d_gene: TRBD1
CDR3aa: CASTKGQNQETQYF
CDR3nt: TGTGCCAGCACTAAGGGACAGAACCAAGAGACCCAGTACTTC

j_gene: TRBJ2-7
v_gene: TRBV6-5
abundance: NA
d_gene: NA
CDR3aa: CASSYSAWGEQYF
CDR3nt: TGTGCCAGCAGTTACTCGGCTTGGGGTGAGCAGTACTTC

j_gene: TRBJ1-5
v_gene: TRBV2
abundance: NA
d_gene: NA
CDR3aa: CASSGGGKQPQHF
CDR3nt: TGTGCCAGCAGTGGGGGGGGGAAACAGCCCCAGCATTTT

j_gene: TRBJ2-6
v_gene: TRBV20-1
abundance: NA
d_gene: NA
CDR3aa: CSARPAAGSGANVLTF
CDR3nt: TGCAGTGCTAGACCAGCGGCGGGCTCTGGGGCCAACGTCCTGACTTTC

j_gene: TRBJ2-5
v_gene: TRBV3-1
abundance: NA
d_gene: NA
CDR3aa: CASSQRLGETQYF
CDR3nt: TGTGCCAGCAGCCAAAGATTAGGAGAGACCCAGTACTTC

j_gene: TRBJ2-3
v_gene: TRBV9
abundance: NA
d_gene: NA
CDR3aa: CASSPAPDPNTQYF
CDR3nt: TGTGCCAGCAGCCCGGCCCCTGACCCGAATACGCAGTATTTT

j_gene: TRBJ2-3
v_gene: TRBV12-3/TRBV12-4
abundance: NA
d_gene: NA
CDR3aa: CASSPVDTDTQYF
CDR3nt: TGTGCCAGCAGTCCGGTTGACACAGATACGCAGTATTTT

j_gene: TRBJ2-1
v_gene: TRBV4-1
abundance: NA
d_gene: TRBD2
CDR3aa: CASSQASGEEQFF
CDR3nt: TGCGCCAGCAGCCAAGCTAGCGGGGAGGAGCAGTTCTTC

j_gene: TRBJ2-7
v_gene: TRBV3-1
abundance: few
d_gene: TRBD2
CDR3aa: CASSPTGGWNYEQYF
CDR3nt: TGTGCCAGCAGCCCCACGGGGGGTTGGAATTACGAGCAGTACTTC